The 13 T cell receptor beta chains presented below share a single source sample, sequenced in a study of cytomegalovirus exposure and HLA in healthy donors. PCR used 60 Vbeta primers and 13 Jbeta primers. Using immunoSEQ multiplex PCR, the repertoire was profiled, and TCRdb retains in-frame clones only, with some absent. The repertoire holds 100,000 or so clones, about 81% seen once, with 1.4% in the top ten. Sequenced sample: PBMCs. The receptors shown here come from a man aged 40-55 years in good health and CMV-seronegative.

In its sample, this clone was seen once. The sample holds other DNA sequences that translate to the same CDR3. The chain carries TRBV28 and TRBJ1-5; D perhaps matches TRBD1 (5 bases). Looked up from germline, CDR1 is MDHEN and CDR2 is SYDVKM. The CDR3 runs 16 residues. With 4 bases removed from V and 0 bases from J, the gap between germline ends came to 13 bases. DNA for the CDR3: TGTGCCAGCAGTTCAGAACGACAGTATAGCAATCAGCCCCAGCATTTT. It translates to CASSSERQYSNQPQHF. Drawing the rest from reference TRBV28 and TRBJ1-5, the complete variable domain is DVKVTQSSRYLVKRTGEKVFLECVQDMDHENMFWYRQDPGLGLRLIYFSYDVKMKEKGDIPEGYSVSREKKERFSLILESASTNQTSMYLCASSSERQYSNQPQHFGDGTRLSIL.

V is TRBV5-1 and J is TRBJ1-6; no reliable D call. V was pared by 4 bases and J by 9 bases, with 11 bases between. Germline CDR1 reads SGHRS; CDR2 reads YFSETQ. The CDR3 loop spans 13 amino acids. The CDR3 bases are TGCGCCAGCAGCCTCAAAGAGTTTTCACCCCTCCACTTT. This gives the protein CASSLKEFSPLHF.

This clone was counted once. The rearrangement joins TRBV7-2 to TRBJ1-5; TRBD1 aligns across 12 bases. CDR1 is SGHTA and CDR2 is FQGNSA in the germline V gene. This CDR3 has 18 residues. Germline trimming cut 0 bases from V and 2 bases from J; bases unmatched to any gene: 5. The chain's CDR3 is CASSLAPGTGGRNQPQHF. CDR3 nucleotides: TGTGCCAGCAGCTTAGCTCCGGGGACAGGGGGCCGCAATCAGCCCCAGCATTTT.

This clone was counted between two and nine times. The chain is built from TRBV11-2 and TRBJ1-1, with a tentative D call TRBD1 (5 bases). V lost 2 bases and J 11 bases, leaving 15 bases between the germline ends. The germline V gene encodes CDR1 SGHAT and CDR2 FQNNGV. The CDR3 is 13 amino acids. DNA for the CDR3: TGTGCCAGCAGCTTAAAACGGGGGACGGGGGCTTTCTTT. It yields the protein CASSLKRGTGAFF.

The chain uses TRBV10-2 and TRBJ1-1, with TRBD1 as a possible D gene (5 bases). V was trimmed by 4 bases and J by 3 bases, leaving 9 bases between them. Looked up from germline, CDR1 is WSHSY and CDR2 is SAAADI. This CDR3 is built from 13 residues. This chain's CDR3 is CASSAQGYTEAFF. Written as DNA, the CDR3 is TGCGCCAGCAGTGCGCAGGGCTACACTGAAGCTTTCTTT.

This sequence joins TRBV5-1 and TRBJ1-6; D is possibly TRBD1 (5 bases). Trimming stripped 0 bases from V and 9 bases from J, with 7 bases between. The CDR3 sequence is 13 residues long. Per germline, CDR1 SGHRS and CDR2 YFSETQ. CDR3 bases: TGCGCCAGCAGCTTGGACAGGTTTTCACCCCTCCACTTT. Protein product: CASSLDRFSPLHF.

The chain has TRBV6-1 and TRBJ2-4, with D unclear. Germline V gene data show CDR1 as MNHNS and CDR2 as SASEGT. The length of the CDR3 is 12 residues. Trimming removed 2 bases from V and 9 bases from J, with 8 bases in between. The CDR3 is CASSEFWSIQYF. CDR3 bases: TGTGCCAGCAGTGAATTTTGGAGCATTCAGTACTTC.

In its sample, this clone was seen a few times. The V and J genes are TRBV5-8 and TRBJ1-6; D ambiguous. The CDR3 is 14 amino acids. Per germline, CDR1 SGHTS and CDR2 YDEGEE. The V gene lost 3 bases and the J gene lost 5 bases, with 9 bases spanning the gap. The CDR3 nucleotides read TGTGCCAGCAGCTCCGACACGCATAATTCACCCCTCCACTTT. Translating it yields CASSSDTHNSPLHF. The entire variable domain, with the rest obtained from reference TRBV5-8 and TRBJ1-6, is as follows: EAGVTQSPTHLIKTRGQQATLRCSPISGHTSVYWYQQALGLGLQFLLWYDEGEERNRGNFPPRFSGRQFPNYSSELNVNALELEDSALYLCASSSDTHNSPLHFGNGTRLTVT.

The chain is built from TRBV15 and TRBJ1-1, with D possibly being TRBD1 (5 bases). Trimming pared 5 bases from V and 0 bases from J, leaving 16 bases between. The CDR3 runs to 16 residues. Germline CDR1 reads LNHNV; CDR2 reads YYDKDF (reference sequence). CDR3: CATSARRQPMNTEAFF. The CDR3 DNA is TGTGCCACCAGCGCACGCCGACAGCCTATGAACACTGAAGCTTTCTTT.

This clone has just one count. CDR3 in DNA: TGTGCCAGCAGCTTAGCGGGGGCCAACTATGGCTACACCTTC. This encodes CASSLAGANYGYTF. The chain recombines TRBV7-9 with TRBJ1-2; possibly TRBD1 for D (6 bases). Per the germline V gene, CDR1 is SEHNR and CDR2 is FQNEAQ (reference sequence). V was clipped by 0 bases and J by 2 bases, with 7 bases between them. The CDR3 is made up of 14 amino acids.

This rearrangement joins TRBV9 to TRBJ2-1; D is uncertain. The CDR3 is made up of 13 amino acids. Germline V CDR1 and CDR2: SGDLS, YYNGEE. V was cut by 0 bases and J by 4 bases, with 5 bases left in between. The CDR3 DNA reads as TGTGCCAGCAGCGTAGCGGGTTACAATGAGCAGTTCTTC. It is translated as CASSVAGYNEQFF.

This chain connects TRBV11-2 to TRBJ1-1; D uncertain. Germline V gene lookup returns CDR1 SGHAT and CDR2 FQNNGV. This CDR3 is built from 13 residues. The ends were cut back, 4 bases at V and 1 base at J, with 7 bases in the middle. The CDR3 DNA sequence: TGTGCCAGCAGCTCGGGAAGGAACACTGAAGCTTTCTTT. This codes for CASSSGRNTEAFF.

This clone was seen a few times. The V call is TRBV29-1, the J call TRBJ1-2; the D gene is possibly TRBD1 (5 bases). CDR3 length: 12 residues. Between the trimmed V and J ends, which lost 6 bases and 6 bases, there was a span of 14 bases. CDR1 and CDR2 from the germline V gene are SQVTM and ANQGSEA. The CDR3: CSVSTVWNGYTF. DNA of the CDR3: TGCAGCGTATCGACAGTTTGGAATGGCTACACCTTC. The whole variable domain, remainder taken from reference TRBV29-1 and TRBJ1-2, is SAVISQKPSRDICQRGTSLTIQCQVDSQVTMMFWYRQQPGQSLTLIATANQGSEATYESGFVIDKFPISRPNLTFSTLTVSNMSPEDSSIYLCSVSTVWNGYTFGSGTRLTVV.